The present T cell receptor beta chain was sequenced within a study of control samples from healthy donors and cancer patients. Repertoires were generated with immunoSEQ multiplex PCR, while TCRdb's copy carries only in-frame clones and drops some. The sample has tens of thousands of clones; 94% are singletons. Trimming removed 6 bases at V and 5 bases at J, with 22 bases between. Germline V lookup: CDR1 SQVTM, CDR2 ANQGSEA. This CDR3 is 15 amino acids long. This clone was seen only once. Sequencing input: blood. The chain recombines TRBV29-1 with TRBJ1-1, with D unresolved. This sequence was found in a woman younger than 35 in good health. CDR3 sequence reads: CSVVSTSGSETEAFF. CDR3 DNA: TGCAGCGTAGTATCAACTTCCGGTTCTGAAACTGAAGCTTTCTTT.